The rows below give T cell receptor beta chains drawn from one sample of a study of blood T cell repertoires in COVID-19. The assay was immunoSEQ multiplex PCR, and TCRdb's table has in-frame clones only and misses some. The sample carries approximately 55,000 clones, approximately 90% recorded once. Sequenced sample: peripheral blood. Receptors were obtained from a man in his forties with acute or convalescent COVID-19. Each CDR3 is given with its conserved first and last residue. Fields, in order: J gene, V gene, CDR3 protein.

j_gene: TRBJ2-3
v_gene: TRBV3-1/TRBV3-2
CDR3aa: CASSHPAGTQYF

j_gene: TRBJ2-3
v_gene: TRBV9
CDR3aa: CASSGGTTPSDTQYF

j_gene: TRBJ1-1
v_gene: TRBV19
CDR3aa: CAGGQGLNTEAFF

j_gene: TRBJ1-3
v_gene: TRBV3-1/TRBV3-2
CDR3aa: CASSPLLSTGRHGNTIYF

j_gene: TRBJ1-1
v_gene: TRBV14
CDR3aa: CASSQRTDRGQNTEAFF

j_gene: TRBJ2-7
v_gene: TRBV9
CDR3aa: CASSSLAGDDEQYF

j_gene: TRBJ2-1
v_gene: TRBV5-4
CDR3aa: CASSQSDNEQFF

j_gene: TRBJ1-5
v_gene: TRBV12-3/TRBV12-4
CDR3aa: CASSLTGNQPQHF

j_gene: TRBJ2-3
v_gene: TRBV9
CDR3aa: CASSVSGMGVADTQYF

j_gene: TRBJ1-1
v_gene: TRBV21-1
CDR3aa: CASSDPLRAEAFF

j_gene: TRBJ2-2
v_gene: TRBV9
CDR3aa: CASSAGARSGELFF

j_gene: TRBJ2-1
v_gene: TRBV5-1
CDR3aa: CACRGGSYNEQFF

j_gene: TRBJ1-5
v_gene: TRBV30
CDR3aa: CAWSVRTGGNQPQHF

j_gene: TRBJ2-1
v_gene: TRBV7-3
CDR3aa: CASSKGEEQFF

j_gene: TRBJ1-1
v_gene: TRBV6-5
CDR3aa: CASTDRVTEAFF

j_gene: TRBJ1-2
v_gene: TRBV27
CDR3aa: CASSLSPTVYGYTF

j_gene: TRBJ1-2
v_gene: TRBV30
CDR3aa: CAWSVQGNGYTF

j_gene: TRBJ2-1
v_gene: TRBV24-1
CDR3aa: CATSDPQGEKVYNEQFF

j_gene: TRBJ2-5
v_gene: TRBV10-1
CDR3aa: CADPTGQGVMVTQYF

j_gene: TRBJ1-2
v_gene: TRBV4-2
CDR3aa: CASSQGQGADGYTF

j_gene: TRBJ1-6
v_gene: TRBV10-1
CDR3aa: CASSFTPGGNSPLHF

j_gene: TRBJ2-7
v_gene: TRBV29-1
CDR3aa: CSVPSKAGEGYEQYF

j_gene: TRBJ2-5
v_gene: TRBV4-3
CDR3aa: CASSRERGLGETQYF

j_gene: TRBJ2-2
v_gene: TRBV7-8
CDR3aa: CASSYKATSGRSTGELFF

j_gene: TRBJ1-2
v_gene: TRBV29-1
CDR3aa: CSVENQGNYGYTF

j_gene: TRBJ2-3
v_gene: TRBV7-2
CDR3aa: CASSLVWGSAASTDTQYF

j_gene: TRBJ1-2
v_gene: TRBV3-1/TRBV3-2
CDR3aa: CASSRRGYGYTF

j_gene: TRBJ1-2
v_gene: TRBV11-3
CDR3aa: CASSFGGATYGYTF